This T cell receptor beta chain was obtained from a study of fetal regulatory T cell absence and autoimmunity. CDR1 and CDR2 from the germline V gene are SGDLS and YYNGEE. The CDR3 is made up of 15 amino acids. The junction had 5 bases not matched to a gene; V was cut back by 4 bases and J by 2 bases. Measured with immunoSEQ multiplex PCR; TCRdb has only the in-frame clones, and not every one. The sample has about 50,000 clones; approximately 83% are singletons. The sequencing sample was made of cord blood. This sequence originates from a newborn boy with IPEX syndrome. This chain uses TRBV9 with TRBJ2-3; TRBD1 agrees at 9 bases. The CDR3 DNA is TGTGCCAGCAGCACCCGGACAGGGGACACAGATACGCAGTATTTT. Translation: CASSTRTGDTDTQYF.